These T cell receptor beta chains were read from a single sample in a study of CD8 T cells in Susac syndrome. TCRdb re-called the immunoSEQ multiplex PCR reads through MiXCR, storing one row per CDR3 protein. Altogether 70,000 or so distinct CDR3 sequences are present, about 94% being singletons, with the ten largest covering 0.56%. The sequenced sample was CD8+ T cells from PBMCs. The receptors stem from a human donor with multiple sclerosis. CDR3s include the opening cysteine and the closing phenylalanine or tryptophan. The D gene is left open where the match is weak. For some rows the clone size is stated as once, few or many, or as a class when expanded; others skip it.

TRBD1 | NA | TRBJ2-5 | TRBV7-2 | CASSSTGGQETQYF | TGTGCCAGCAGCTCGACAGGGGGCCAAGAGACCCAGTACTTC
NA | NA | TRBJ2-1 | TRBV5-1 | CASSLEKGTRNEQFF | TGCGCCAGCAGCTTGGAAAAGGGGACGCGCAATGAGCAGTTCTTC
TRBD1 | NA | TRBJ2-3 | TRBV27 | CASIPQAQGADTQYF | TGTGCCAGCATCCCCCAAGCACAGGGGGCAGATACGCAGTATTTT
NA | NA | TRBJ2-1 | TRBV5-6 | CASSLGQPTVNEQFF | TGTGCCAGCAGCTTGGGACAACCTACTGTCAATGAGCAGTTCTTC
NA | NA | TRBJ2-7 | TRBV29-1 | CSVGTSYEQYF | TGCAGCGTTGGGACCTCTTACGAGCAGTACTTC
TRBD1 | NA | TRBJ2-7 | TRBV27 | CASSLWQGDYEQYF | TGTGCCAGCAGTTTATGGCAGGGGGACTACGAGCAGTACTTC
NA | once | TRBJ2-1 | TRBV4-3 | CASSQDPGTYNEQFF | TGCGCCAGCAGCCAAGATCCCGGAACCTACAATGAGCAGTTCTTC
NA | NA | TRBJ2-2 | TRBV20-1 | CSARSPDRDAGELFF | TGCAGTGCTAGATCCCCGGATAGGGACGCCGGGGAGCTGTTTTTT
NA | NA | TRBJ2-3 | TRBV2 | CASSEALGFTDTQYF | TGTGCCAGCAGTGAAGCGCTTGGCTTCACAGATACGCAGTATTTT
NA | NA | TRBJ2-7 | TRBV27 | CASSQQPRWEQYF | TGTGCCAGCAGTCAACAACCTAGATGGGAGCAGTACTTC
NA | NA | TRBJ2-7 | TRBV7-9 | CASSLALPVEEQYF | TGTGCCAGCAGCTTAGCCCTCCCGGTAGAGGAGCAGTACTTC
NA | NA | TRBJ2-1 | TRBV12-3/TRBV12-4 | CASNHDSSSYNEQFF | TGTGCCAGCAACCATGACAGCTCCTCCTACAATGAGCAGTTCTTC
NA | NA | TRBJ2-7 | TRBV21-1 | CASSKVGGSSYEQYF | TGTGCCAGCAGCAAAGTGGGGGGAAGCTCCTACGAGCAGTACTTC
TRBD1 | NA | TRBJ2-7 | TRBV4-1 | CASSVRGQGLYEQYF | TGCGCCAGCAGCGTACGGGGACAGGGGTTGTACGAGCAGTACTTC
NA | once | TRBJ2-1 | TRBV29-1 | CSVGGGSSYNEQFF | TGCAGCGTGGGTGGGGGGAGCTCCTACAATGAGCAGTTCTTC
NA | NA | TRBJ2-5 | TRBV27 | CASPLSETQYF | TGTGCCAGCCCCCTCTCGGAGACCCAGTACTTC
NA | NA | TRBJ2-7 | TRBV27 | CASSGGGSSYEQYF | TGTGCCAGCAGTGGAGGGGGGAGCTCCTACGAGCAGTACTTC
NA | NA | TRBJ2-7 | TRBV20-1 | CSARPLGMAYEQYF | TGCAGTGCTAGGCCTTTAGGCATGGCCTACGAGCAGTACTTC
NA | NA | TRBJ2-5 | TRBV18 | CASSPAELQETQYF | TGTGCCAGCTCACCAGCGGAGTTACAAGAGACCCAGTACTTC
TRBD1 | NA | TRBJ2-1 | TRBV3-1 | CASATGTGGHNEQFF | TGTGCCAGCGCTACCGGGACAGGGGGGCACAATGAGCAGTTCTTC
NA | NA | TRBJ2-7 | TRBV28 | CAVHHGGSYEQYF | TGTGCCGTTCACCACGGGGGTTCCTACGAGCAGTACTTC
TRBD1 | once | TRBJ2-5 | TRBV5-1 | CASSLDRGYQETQYF | TGCGCCAGCAGCCTGGACAGGGGGTACCAAGAGACCCAGTACTTC
NA | once | TRBJ2-3 | TRBV5-1 | CASSLAGTAPGYF | TGCGCCAGCAGCTTGGCAGGGACCGCACCGGGATATTTT
NA | NA | TRBJ1-2 | TRBV7-9 | CASSPDRSGYTF | TGTGCCAGCAGTCCTGACCGTTCGGGCTACACCTTC
TRBD1 | NA | TRBJ1-2 | TRBV14 | CASSQTGQGAHNYGYTF | TGTGCCAGCAGCCAAACGGGACAGGGGGCGCATAACTATGGCTACACCTTC
NA | NA | TRBJ1-6 | TRBV15 | CATSREASLTQLSPLHF | TGTGCCACCAGCAGAGAGGCCAGCCTAACCCAGCTTTCACCCCTCCACTTT
TRBD2 | NA | TRBJ2-2 | TRBV3-1 | CASTPGLGLSSDTGELFF | TGTGCCAGCACGCCGGGACTAGGGCTTTCTTCGGACACCGGGGAGCTGTTTTTT
NA | NA | TRBJ1-2 | TRBV5-4 | CASSLAGGDGYTF | TGTGCCAGCAGCTTGGCGGGCGGAGACGGCTACACCTTC
NA | NA | TRBJ2-3 | TRBV5-6 | CASSVVGTDTQYF | TGTGCCAGCAGCGTCGTAGGCACAGATACGCAGTATTTT
NA | NA | TRBJ2-7 | TRBV5-1 | CASSLAGQATYEQYF | TGCGCCAGCAGCTTGGCCGGTCAAGCCACCTACGAGCAGTACTTC
NA | NA | TRBJ2-7 | TRBV28 | CASSFRDPYEQYF | TGTGCCAGCAGTTTTCGGGACCCCTACGAGCAGTACTTC
NA | NA | TRBJ1-6 | TRBV4-3 | CASSSEGGNSPLHF | TGCGCCAGCAGCTCTGAGGGGGGGAATTCACCCCTCCACTTT
TRBD2 | NA | TRBJ2-5 | TRBV6-2/TRBV6-3 | CASSSPLREGHQETQYF | TGTGCCAGCAGTTCCCCCCTACGGGAGGGCCACCAAGAGACCCAGTACTTC
NA | NA | TRBJ2-3 | TRBV27 | CASSLGRTDTQYF | TGTGCCAGCAGTTTAGGTCGCACAGATACGCAGTATTTT
NA | NA | TRBJ1-1 | TRBV15 | CATSSPFFGEGNTEAFF | TGTGCCACCAGCAGCCCATTTTTCGGTGAGGGGAACACTGAAGCTTTCTTT
TRBD2 | NA | TRBJ2-5 | TRBV20-1 | CSAYERETLETQYF | TGCAGTGCTTACGAGCGGGAGACCCTAGAGACCCAGTACTTC
NA | NA | TRBJ2-4 | TRBV6-4 | CASSEGSEVNIQYF | TGTGCCAGCAGTGAAGGGTCGGAAGTAAACATTCAGTACTTC
NA | NA | TRBJ2-7 | TRBV30 | CAWSVAAVYEQYF | TGTGCCTGGAGTGTTGCGGCGGTCTACGAGCAGTACTTC
TRBD2 | NA | TRBJ2-1 | TRBV6-4 | CASSDGTSHEQFF | TGTGCCAGCAGTGACGGGACTAGCCATGAGCAGTTCTTC
TRBD2 | NA | TRBJ2-3 | TRBV4-3 | CASSQDGPLAGDSTDTQYF | TGCGCCAGCAGCCAAGATGGCCCCCTGGCGGGGGACAGCACAGATACGCAGTATTTT
NA | NA | TRBJ2-5 | TRBV13 | CASSKGLWETQYF | TGTGCCAGCAGCAAGGGCCTGTGGGAGACCCAGTACTTC
TRBD2 | NA | TRBJ2-5 | TRBV7-6 | CASSGLAGQETQYF | TGTGCCAGCAGCGGACTAGCGGGACAAGAGACCCAGTACTTC
NA | NA | TRBJ2-5 | TRBV15 | CATSSFTKETQYF | TGTGCCACCAGCAGTTTTACCAAAGAGACCCAGTACTTC
NA | NA | TRBJ2-3 | TRBV15 | CATKGRVTDTQYF | TGTGCCACCAAAGGCAGGGTCACAGATACGCAGTATTTT
NA | once | TRBJ2-1 | TRBV3-1 | CASSHQVGRSSYNEQFF | TGTGCCAGCAGCCACCAAGTTGGGAGAAGCTCCTACAATGAGCAGTTCTTC
NA | NA | TRBJ1-1 | TRBV4-1 | CASSQERVTEAFF | TGCGCCAGCAGCCAAGAAAGAGTGACTGAAGCTTTCTTT
TRBD1 | NA | TRBJ1-2 | TRBV7-9 | CASSLGTGDRGGYTF | TGTGCCAGCAGCTTAGGGACAGGGGATCGCGGTGGCTACACCTTC
NA | NA | TRBJ2-5 | TRBV4-3 | CASSRFRKETQYF | TGCGCCAGCAGCCGATTTCGAAAAGAGACCCAGTACTTC
NA | NA | TRBJ2-3 | TRBV28 | CASRPRRTSGTDTQYF | TGTGCCAGCAGACCCCGACGGACGTCGGGCACAGATACGCAGTATTTT
NA | NA | TRBJ2-3 | TRBV6-4 | CASSPGLEITDTQYF | TGTGCCAGCAGTCCAGGGTTAGAAATCACAGATACGCAGTATTTT
NA | once | TRBJ1-1 | TRBV4-3 | CASSQDRSQANTEAFF | TGCGCCAGCAGCCAAGATCGAAGCCAGGCGAACACTGAAGCTTTCTTT
NA | NA | TRBJ1-1 | TRBV12-3/TRBV12-4 | CASSTGQGGNTEAFF | TGTGCCAGCAGCACCGGGCAAGGGGGGAACACTGAAGCTTTCTTT
TRBD1 | NA | TRBJ2-1 | TRBV29-1 | CSGNGQGVYNEQFF | TGCAGCGGGAACGGACAGGGGGTATACAATGAGCAGTTCTTC
TRBD2 | NA | TRBJ2-1 | TRBV4-3 | CASSSGGAYNEQFF | TGCGCCAGCAGTAGCGGGGGGGCCTACAATGAGCAGTTCTTC
TRBD1 | few | TRBJ2-7 | TRBV7-3 | CASSLGDSYEQYF | TGTGCCAGCAGCTTAGGGGACAGTTACGAGCAGTACTTC
TRBD2 | NA | TRBJ2-1 | TRBV24-1 | CATSDWRLAGGNEQFF | TGTGCCACCAGTGATTGGCGTCTAGCGGGGGGCAATGAGCAGTTCTTC
TRBD2 | NA | TRBJ2-5 | TRBV27 | CASSLTGGQGLNQETQYF | TGTGCCAGCAGTCTAACGGGGGGGCAGGGGCTGAACCAAGAGACCCAGTACTTC